This T cell receptor (beta chain) was recovered during a study of shared clonotypes between healthy human individuals. The V gene lost 2 bases and the J gene lost 8 bases, with 12 bases spanning the gap. Germline V CDR1 and CDR2: MNHNS, SASEGT. The CDR3 is 14 amino acids. The protocol was immunoSEQ multiplex PCR, while the TCRdb copy is restricted to in-frame clones and leaves out a portion. The sample contains about 95,000 clones, around 67% of which appear only once. This chain connects TRBV6-1 to TRBJ1-4; D unclear. Material: memory CD8+ T cells sorted from blood. The subset denotes: CD45RO+ cells pooled with CCR7-negative TemRA cells. The origin of this receptor is a man between 25 and 39 years old in good health. CDR3 bases: TGTGCCAGCAGTGAATGGGCAGGAGGGGAAAAACTGTTTTTT. This encodes CASSEWAGGEKLFF.